Included here is one T cell receptor beta chain sequence, with context. The antigen is unknown. This entry belongs to a study of T cells expressing NK-cell markers. As for the study in general: In sorted CD3+CD56+NKG2C+, CD3+CD56+NKG2C- and CD3+CD56-NKG2C+ T cells, TCR beta repertoires were obtained. Serological testing identified seven of the eight sequenced donors as HCMV-seropositive and one as seronegative. Findings and caveats of the study: For a handful of donors, these clonotypes were likewise the leading ones in the CD3+CD56-NKG2C+ fraction.

CDR1 SNHLY and CDR2 FYNNEI come from the germline V gene. CDR3 length: 15 amino acids. TCRdb re-called the 5' RACE reads; every CDR3 protein appears as one record, without DNA. The table lists roughly 150,000 distinct CDR3 sequences. Input material: blood T cells: a sorted CD56 or NKG2C T cell subset, CD4+ or CD8+ T cells, or bulk PBMC T cells (not recorded which). The TCR sequence derives from a woman between 18 and 70 years old in good health. V and J are TRBV2 and TRBJ2-2; no DNA is available, so the TRBD1 call from TCRdb remains unchecked. The CDR3 protein is CASVRGTGNTGELFF.